Listed here are 4 T cell receptor beta chains from one sample, sequenced in a study of technical replicates of blood from several donors. TCRdb's table, derived via immunoSEQ multiplex PCR, lists solely in-frame clones and lacks some. The data contain more than 90,000 clones, roughly 95% of them singletons. Material: T cells isolated from PBMCs. The receptors derive from a human donor in good health.

The chain is built from TRBV11-3 and TRBJ1-2, with TRBD1 identical over 7 bases. From germline, CDR1 is SGHNT and CDR2 YENEEA. The V and J ends lost 5 bases and 3 bases, in that order; junction bases with no gene match: 9. The CDR3 is 15 residues long. The CDR3 sequence is CASSRQGQNHYGYTF. The CDR3 coding sequence is TGTGCCAGCAGCAGGCAGGGACAGAATCACTATGGCTACACCTTC.

The V call is TRBV29-1, the J call TRBJ2-1; D unresolved. Deletions cut 7 bases from V and 5 bases from J, with 9 bases between. Germline V gene sequence: CDR1 SQVTM, CDR2 ANQGSEA. The CDR3 runs 11 residues. The CDR3 spells CSGNRDNEQFF. CDR3 bases: TGCAGCGGAAACCGGGACAATGAGCAGTTCTTC.

J is TRBJ2-7 and V is TRBV7-8, with D perhaps TRBD1 (5 bases). Trimming removed 1 base from V and 0 bases from J, with 25 bases in between. This CDR3 spans 20 amino acids. Germline CDR1 SGHVS, CDR2 FQNEAQ. CDR3 nucleotides: TGTGCCAGCAGCTTAGAAATTAAGGCTGGGCGGAGACAGTCCTCCTACGAGCAGTACTTC. Its translation: CASSLEIKAGRRQSSYEQYF. Complete variable domain (other parts from reference TRBV7-8 and TRBJ2-7): GAGVSQSPRYKVAKRGQDVALRCDPISGHVSLFWYQQALGQGPEFLTYFQNEAQLDKSGLPSDRFFAERPEGSVSTLKIQRTQQEDSAVYLCASSLEIKAGRRQSSYEQYFGPGTRLTVT.

The rearrangement joins TRBV6-1 to TRBJ2-3, with 9 bases that match TRBD2. The CDR3 contains 14 residues. Germline V gene sequence: CDR1 MNHNS, CDR2 SASEGT. V dropped 7 bases and J dropped 6; count of bases not matched to a gene: 8. For the CDR3, the DNA is TGTGCCAGCAACGGCGGGGGGGCCGGGGATACGCAGTATTTT. It codes for CASNGGGAGDTQYF.